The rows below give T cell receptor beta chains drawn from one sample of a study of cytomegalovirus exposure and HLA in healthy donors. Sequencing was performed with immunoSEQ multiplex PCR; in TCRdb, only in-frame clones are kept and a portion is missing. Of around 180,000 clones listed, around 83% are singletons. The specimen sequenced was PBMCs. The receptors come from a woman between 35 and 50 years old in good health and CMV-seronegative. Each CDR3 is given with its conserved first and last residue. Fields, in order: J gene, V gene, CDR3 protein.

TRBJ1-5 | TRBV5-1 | CASSEDWTGAPGVEHF
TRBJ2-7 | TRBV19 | CASRGQDRGPYEQYF
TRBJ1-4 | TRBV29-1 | CSVGGTGIEKLFF
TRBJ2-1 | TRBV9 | CASSTSDYNEQFF
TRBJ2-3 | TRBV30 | CACGAGELYTQYF
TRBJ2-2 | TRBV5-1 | CASSPDGVPGELFF
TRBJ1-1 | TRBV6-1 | CASSGRYTEAFF
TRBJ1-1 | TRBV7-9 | CASSLSGMRGSTEAFF
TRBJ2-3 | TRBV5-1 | CASRGGKTSTDTQYF
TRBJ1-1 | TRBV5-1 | CASSPGRGAEAFF
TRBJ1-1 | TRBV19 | CASSTTGGAEAFF
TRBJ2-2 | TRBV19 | CASSIKGGGPGELFF
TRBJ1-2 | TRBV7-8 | CASTRSRGDGYTF
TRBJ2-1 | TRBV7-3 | CSSSPTSGYYNEQFF
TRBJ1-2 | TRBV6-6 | CASSYDGGGGYTF
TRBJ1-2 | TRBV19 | CASSIGRGKGYGYTF
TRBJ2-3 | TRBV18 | CASSPGTSGRTDTQYF
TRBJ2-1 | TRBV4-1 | CASSQVADYNEQFF
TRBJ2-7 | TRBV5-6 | CASSLSRTSGTYEQYF
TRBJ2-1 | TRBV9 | CASSVAEGRYNEQFF
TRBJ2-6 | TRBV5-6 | CASSLKALTGWGANVLTF
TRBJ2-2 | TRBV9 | CASSSRLATTGELFF
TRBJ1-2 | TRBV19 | CACGPAYGYTF
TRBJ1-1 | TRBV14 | CASSQGSGKAFF
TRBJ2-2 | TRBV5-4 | CASSHRERDGELFF
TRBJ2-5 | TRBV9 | CASGETSVETQYF